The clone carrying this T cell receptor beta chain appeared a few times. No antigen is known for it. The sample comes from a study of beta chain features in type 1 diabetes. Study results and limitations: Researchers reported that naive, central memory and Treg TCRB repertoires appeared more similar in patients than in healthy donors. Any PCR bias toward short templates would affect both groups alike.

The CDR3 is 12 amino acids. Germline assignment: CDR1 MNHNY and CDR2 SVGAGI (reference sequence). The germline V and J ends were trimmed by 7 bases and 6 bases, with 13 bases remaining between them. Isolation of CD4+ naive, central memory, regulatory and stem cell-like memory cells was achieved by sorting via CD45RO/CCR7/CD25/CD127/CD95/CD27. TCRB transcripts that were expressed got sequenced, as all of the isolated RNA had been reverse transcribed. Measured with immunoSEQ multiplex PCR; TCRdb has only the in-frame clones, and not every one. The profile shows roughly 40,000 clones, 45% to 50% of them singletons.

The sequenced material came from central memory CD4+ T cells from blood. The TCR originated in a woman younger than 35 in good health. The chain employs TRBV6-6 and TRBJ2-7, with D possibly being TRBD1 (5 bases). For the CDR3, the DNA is TGTGCCAGCACCGAGAGAACAGGCGAGCAGTACTTC. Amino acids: CASTERTGEQYF.